These 5 T cell receptor beta chains share one sample of origin, sequenced in a study of siplizumab effects on memory and regulatory T cells. The method was immunoSEQ multiplex PCR; TCRdb's version includes in-frame clones alone and lacks a portion of them. The profile covers more than 95,000 clones, with nearly 95% appearing a single time and 0.6% to 0.7% taken by the ten largest. The sequencing sample was made of Tregs sorted from blood. The receptors stem from a human donor in good health.

The V and J genes are TRBV7-2 and TRBJ2-3; D gene unclear. Trimming left V 2 bases short and J 1 base short, with 7 bases between. The CDR3 has 14 residues. Per germline, CDR1 SGHTA and CDR2 FQGNSA. Written as DNA, the CDR3 is TGTGCCAGCAGCTTATCTGGCGGCACAGATACGCAGTATTTT. This sequence encodes CASSLSGGTDTQYF.

The gene calls are TRBV19 and TRBJ2-6; D perhaps matches TRBD1 (5 bases). Germline CDR1 reads LNHDA; CDR2 reads SQIVND (reference sequence). Trimming pared 5 bases from V and 8 bases from J, leaving 19 bases between. The CDR3 loop spans 16 amino acids. This CDR3 reads CASSPSTRVPTNVLTF. In nucleotides, the CDR3 is TGTGCCAGTAGTCCCTCAACCAGGGTTCCGACCAACGTCCTGACTTTC.

This chain connects TRBV2 to TRBJ2-4, with D possibly TRBD2 on 6 matching bases. V dropped 4 bases and J dropped 5 bases, with 15 bases sitting between them. Germline V CDR1 and CDR2: SNHLY, FYNNEI. The CDR3 contains 15 residues. The CDR3 nucleotides read TGTGCCAGCAGTGGGGGCGGGGTGGGGGAAAACATTCAGTACTTC. As protein: CASSGGGVGENIQYF.

The chain is built from TRBV5-1 and TRBJ1-2; D might be TRBD1 (5 bases). V lost 1 base and J lost 6, with 10 bases in between. The CDR3 has 13 amino acids. In germline, CDR1 is SGHRS, CDR2 YFSETQ. The CDR3 region is CASSLLTGDGYTF. The CDR3 nucleotides read TGCGCCAGCAGCTTGTTGACGGGGGATGGCTACACCTTC.

Comments on this clone: A read error may produce the germline difference seen at one junction end. This chain links TRBV20-1 with TRBJ1-4; TRBD1 matches at 10 bases. This CDR3 region has 11 residues. CDR1 DFQATT and CDR2 SNEGSKA come from the germline V gene (reference sequence). CDR3 in amino acids: CSARGQGLGIF. Here the CDR3 DNA reads TGCAGTGCTAGGGGACAGGGGCTGGGAATCTTT.